This T cell receptor beta chain was identified in a study of T-cell reconstitution after alpha-beta-depleted transplantation in children. The CDR3 is 16 residues long. V was clipped by 3 bases and J by 1 base, with 15 bases between them. Unique molecular identifiers were used to barcode this TCRbeta library. TCRdb independently ran MiXCR on the PCR reads; one entry per CDR3 protein. This sample has some 200,000 distinct CDR3 sequences; around 9.5% occur once, and the top ten carry around 6.2%. This clonotype was counted ten times or more. The TCR comes from a human donor who donated a stem cell graft to a child with acute lymphoblastic leukemia. The sequences come from PBMCs from the stem cell graft donor, collected from the stem cell graft. This chain links TRBV12-3 or TRBV12-4 with TRBJ1-2; D unclear. CDR3 region: CASSFKAFSLNYGYTF. The CDR3 DNA is TGTGCCAGCAGTTTCAAGGCCTTTTCGCTTAACTATGGCTACACCTTC.